The rows below give T cell receptor beta chains drawn from one sample of a study of blood T cell repertoires in COVID-19. Some clones are missing from TCRdb's copy, which holds only in-frame ones; the method was immunoSEQ multiplex PCR. Found here are roughly 350,000 clones, about 90% of them singletons; the top ten hold over 9.5%. The sequencing sample was made of peripheral blood. The receptors derive from a woman between 25 and 40 years old with COVID-19, enrolled during active disease. Both conserved end residues are part of each CDR3. D genes are given only for firm matches. Clone size, where shown, is once, few, many, or a class for clones that have expanded.

v_gene	j_gene	abundance	d_gene	CDR3nt	CDR3aa
TRBV9	TRBJ1-3	.	.	TGTGCCAGCAGCGTAGATGGCCGATTCTCTGGAAACACCATATATTTT	CASSVDGRFSGNTIYF
TRBV7-9	TRBJ1-4	.	TRBD1	TGTGCCAGCAGCAGAGGGGACAGCCGGCGGGAAAAACTGTTTTTT	CASSRGDSRREKLFF
TRBV19	TRBJ2-1	.	.	TGTGCCAGTAGTATATCGAGGGCCAATGAGCAGTTCTTC	CASSISRANEQFF
TRBV7-6	TRBJ2-7	.	TRBD1	TGTGCCAGCAGCGCCCGGGACAGGGGCTACGAGCAGTACTTC	CASSARDRGYEQYF
TRBV18	TRBJ2-5	.	.	TGTGCCAGCTCACCAAACGGCCAAGAGACCCAGTACTTC	CASSPNGQETQYF
TRBV24-1	TRBJ1-5	once	.	TGTGCCACCAGTGATACCAGGAGCAATCAGCCCCAGCATTTT	CATSDTRSNQPQHF
TRBV19	TRBJ1-5	few	.	TGTGCCAGTAGTATAGAAGCGCGGAGGCTACAGCCCCAGCATTTT	CASSIEARRLQPQHF
TRBV7-2	TRBJ1-2	.	.	TGTGCCAGCAGCCTACCCACAGGGTATGGCTACACCTTC	CASSLPTGYGYTF
TRBV4-3	TRBJ1-5	once	.	TGCGCCAGCAGCCAGGGTAGGGGATGGGCTCAGCCCCAGCATTTT	CASSQGRGWAQPQHF
TRBV5-4	TRBJ2-1	.	TRBD2	TGTGCCAGCAGCTTGTTAGCGGGCCACTACAATGAGCAGTTCTTC	CASSLLAGHYNEQFF
TRBV9	TRBJ2-7	.	TRBD2	TGTGCCAGCAGCCCGCTGGGACTAGCGGGGCCCTACGAGCAGTACTTC	CASSPLGLAGPYEQYF
TRBV30	TRBJ1-2	many	TRBD1	TGTGCCTGGAGTGTGCCCGCCAGGGGGTTTGGCTACACCTTC	CAWSVPARGFGYTF
TRBV27	TRBJ1-5	.	TRBD1	TGTGCCAGCAGTTTTCGGCCAGGGGGGCCCCAGCATTTT	CASSFRPGGPQHF
TRBV6-5	TRBJ2-2	.	TRBD2	TGTGCCAGCAGTTACACGACTAGCGCGGGCGGGGAGCTGTTTTTT	CASSYTTSAGGELFF
TRBV6-2/TRBV6-3	TRBJ1-1	once	.	TGTGCCAGCAGCGTGGGGGGAAACACTGAAGCTTTCTTT	CASSVGGNTEAFF
TRBV9	TRBJ2-1	.	TRBD2	TGTGCCAGCAGCCCCCTCAGCGGGAGGGCCAATGAGCAGTTCTTC	CASSPLSGRANEQFF
TRBV5-4	TRBJ2-7	.	TRBD1	TGTGCCAGCAGCCCGGGGACAGGGGGAGGCGAGCAGTACTTC	CASSPGTGGGEQYF
TRBV28	TRBJ2-3	.	TRBD2	TGTGCCAGCAGTTCGTTAGCGGGAGCTGCCACAGATACGCAGTATTTT	CASSSLAGAATDTQYF
TRBV24-1	TRBJ2-5	.	TRBD1	TGTGCCACCAGCGGGCCAGGGGGCCAAGAGACCCAGTACTTC	CATSGPGGQETQYF
TRBV10-3	TRBJ2-1	.	TRBD2	TGTGCCATTAGCGGGAGGGCGAACGACAATGAGCAGTTCTTC	CAISGRANDNEQFF
TRBV6-2/TRBV6-3	TRBJ2-7	.	.	TGTGCCAGCAGCCAGATGCGGGGGCCAACCTACGAGCAGTACTTC	CASSQMRGPTYEQYF
TRBV28	TRBJ1-6	.	.	TGTGCCAGCAGTTTAATGGACACTCTGAATTCACCCCTCCACTTT	CASSLMDTLNSPLHF
TRBV28	TRBJ1-1	.	.	TGTGCCAGCAGCCTTCGGCTCGGGACTGAAGCTTTCTTT	CASSLRLGTEAFF
TRBV25-1	TRBJ1-2	.	.	TGTGCCAGCACCCTTACAGGGATGGATGGCTACACCTTC	CASTLTGMDGYTF
TRBV6-6	TRBJ2-5	.	TRBD1	TGTGCCACCGGGACAGCACAAGAGACCCAGTACTTC	CATGTAQETQYF
TRBV5-1	TRBJ2-3	.	TRBD1	TGCGCCAGCAGCTTGGCGACAGGGAGAGATACGCAGTATTTT	CASSLATGRDTQYF
TRBV20-1	TRBJ2-2	.	.	TGCAGTGCTAGTACTCGGAACACCGGGGAGCTGTTTTTT	CSASTRNTGELFF
TRBV5-1	TRBJ2-5	few	TRBD2	TGCGCCAGCACTACGGGAGGGCTCCAAGAGACCCAGTACTTC	CASTTGGLQETQYF
TRBV15	TRBJ2-2	few	.	TGTGCCACCAGCAGATTGCGGGGAATAGGCACCGGGGAGCTGTTTTTT	CATSRLRGIGTGELFF
TRBV3-1/TRBV3-2	TRBJ1-5	.	.	TGTGCCAGCAGCCGGGCGGGGGGTGATCAGCCCCAGCATTTT	CASSRAGGDQPQHF
TRBV19	TRBJ1-1	.	.	TGTGCCAGTTGCCGGGACTTGGGCACTGAAGCTTTCTTT	CASCRDLGTEAFF
TRBV27	TRBJ1-4	few	.	TGTGCCAGTCGAAGGCAGGGATGGGGTGAAAAACTGTTTTTT	CASRRQGWGEKLFF
TRBV10-1	TRBJ2-1	once	.	TGCGCCAGCAGTGGGAGTTGGTCGGGAAACAATGAGCAGTTCTTC	CASSGSWSGNNEQFF
TRBV5-1	TRBJ1-1	.	.	TGCGCCAGCAGCTTGCAGGGGCTAGACACTGAAGCTTTCTTT	CASSLQGLDTEAFF
TRBV6-5	TRBJ2-5	.	TRBD2	TGTGCCAGCAGGGGGGAGGGTGGAGAGACCCAGTACTTC	CASRGEGGETQYF
TRBV18	TRBJ2-3	.	.	TGTGCCAGCTCACCACAGCAATCGACAGATACGCAGTATTTT	CASSPQQSTDTQYF
TRBV18	TRBJ2-2	.	.	TGTGCCAGCTCACTGGGGACTCTACGCGCGAACACCGGGGAGCTGTTTTTT	CASSLGTLRANTGELFF
TRBV27	TRBJ2-6	.	TRBD1	TGTGCCAGCAGCTACAGGGGGCCCGGGGCCAACGTCCTGACTTTC	CASSYRGPGANVLTF
TRBV30	TRBJ2-5	.	.	TGTGCCTGGAGGAGAGGTGGGGAGACCCAGTACTTC	CAWRRGGETQYF
TRBV27	TRBJ1-2	.	.	TGTGCCAGCAGCTCAACAGGGTACGGCTACACCTTC	CASSSTGYGYTF
TRBV4-1	TRBJ2-7	few	TRBD2	TGCGCCAGCAGCCAAGAGGTTTCGGGAGGCTACGAGCAGTACTTC	CASSQEVSGGYEQYF
TRBV18	TRBJ1-3	.	.	TGTGCCAGCTCACCAGACAGGCAAAGTGGAAACACCATATATTTT	CASSPDRQSGNTIYF
TRBV27	TRBJ2-3	.	TRBD1	TGTGCCAGCAGTTTACTCGGGACAGGGGTTTCAGATACGCAGTATTTT	CASSLLGTGVSDTQYF
TRBV7-8	TRBJ2-7	.	TRBD2	TGTGCCAGCAGCTTAAGGAGCGGGAGGAACTCCTACGAGCAGTACTTC	CASSLRSGRNSYEQYF
TRBV7-2	TRBJ2-7	.	.	TGTGCCAGCAGCTTAGCCGGTAGCCACGAGCAGTACTTC	CASSLAGSHEQYF
TRBV16	TRBJ1-4	.	.	TGTGCCAGCAGCCAATCCGCTGCTCGGGCTAATGAAAAACTGTTTTTT	CASSQSAARANEKLFF
TRBV10-1	TRBJ1-4	.	.	TGCGCCAGCAGTCCGGGCCGGAGGGAAAAACTGTTTTTT	CASSPGRREKLFF
TRBV28	TRBJ1-3	few	TRBD1	TGTGCCAGCAGTTTACAGGGGGCAGACACCATATATTTT	CASSLQGADTIYF
TRBV1	TRBJ2-1	.	.	TGCACCAGCAGCAAGGGGCCGGGAGTAACCCGCGGTGAGCAGTTCTTC	CTSSKGPGVTRGEQFF
TRBV24-1	TRBJ2-3	.	TRBD1	TGTGCCACTGGATCAACAGGGGGCAGGGGAGGCACAGATACGCAGTATTTT	CATGSTGGRGGTDTQYF
TRBV29-1	TRBJ2-5	.	.	TGCAGCGTTGCCCCCGTTTCGGAGACCCAGTACTTC	CSVAPVSETQYF
TRBV11-2	TRBJ2-3	.	.	TGTGCCAGCAGCTTAGTTTCCGCGGATACGCAGTATTTT	CASSLVSADTQYF
TRBV30	TRBJ2-2	.	.	TGTGCCTGGGGAGGACTAAAGGCAGGCGGGGAGCTGTTTTTT	CAWGGLKAGGELFF
TRBV10-1	TRBJ2-3	once	.	TGCGCCAGCAGTGAGTGGCAGGGGATTGCGTATACGCAGTATTTT	CASSEWQGIAYTQYF
TRBV5-6	TRBJ2-2	.	TRBD1	TGTGCCAGCAGCCCTCTGGACAGGGCTGACACCGGGGAGCTGTTTTTT	CASSPLDRADTGELFF
TRBV11-2	TRBJ2-2	.	.	TGTGCCAGCAGCTTATTTATCGCCGGGGAGCTGTTTTTT	CASSLFIAGELFF
TRBV6-6	TRBJ1-6	once	TRBD1	TGTGCCAGCAGTTACAGGGACAGATATTCACCCCTCCACTTT	CASSYRDRYSPLHF